These 27 T cell receptor beta chains came from one sample sequenced in a study of cytomegalovirus exposure and HLA in healthy donors. This PCR relied on a set of 60 Vbeta primers and 13 Jbeta primers. Produced via immunoSEQ multiplex PCR; TCRdb's table is partial and in-frame only. The sample lists 120,000 to 150,000 clones, around 76% occurring once. The specimen was PBMCs. The receptors come from a man between 18 and 29 years old in good health and CMV-seronegative.

The gene calls are TRBV5-1 and TRBJ1-2; the match to TRBD1 covers 10 bases. CDR1 SGHRS and CDR2 YFSETQ come from the germline V gene. The CDR3 runs to 17 residues. V shed 3 bases and J 8 bases; nucleotides not matched to a gene: 16. CDR3 residues: CASSSSGTGARQAGYTF. The CDR3 coding sequence is TGCGCCAGCAGCTCGTCCGGGACAGGGGCGCGGCAAGCAGGCTACACCTTC.

The rearrangement uses TRBV18 and TRBJ1-1; D may be TRBD1 (5 bases). This CDR3 region has 15 residues. Germline V lookup: CDR1 KGHSH, CDR2 LQKENI. V lost 3 bases and J lost 1, with 12 bases in between. The DNA for the CDR3 is TGTGCCAGCTCACCCGCACCCGGACAGAACACTGAAGCTTTCTTT. Translation gives CASSPAPGQNTEAFF.

This clone appeared once. This chain joins TRBV28 and TRBJ2-7; 10 bases line up with TRBD2. V was pared by 6 bases and J by 3 bases, with 11 bases of the junction left unmatched. The CDR3 extends over 16 amino acids. CDR1 and CDR2 from the germline V gene are MDHEN and SYDVKM. CDR3 sequence (DNA): TGTGCCAGCAGCCAAGCCCAACTAGCGGGAAACTACGAGCAGTACTTC. The encoded protein is CASSQAQLAGNYEQYF.

V usage is TRBV7-8 and J usage is TRBJ2-3; 8 nucleotides agree with TRBD1. Per germline, CDR1 SGHVS and CDR2 FQNEAQ. V dropped 11 bases and J dropped 2; count of bases not matched to a gene: 6. This CDR3 comprises 13 residues. CDR3 in amino acids: CAVRQGSTDTQYF. CDR3 DNA: TGTGCCGTACGACAGGGGTCCACAGATACGCAGTATTTT.

The J gene is TRBJ2-2, the V gene TRBV6-1; the match to TRBD1 covers 7 bases. Unmatched junction bases numbered 9, after V lost 10 bases and J lost 1 base. Germline values: CDR1 MNHNS, CDR2 SASEGT. CDR3 length: 15 residues. The CDR3, as DNA: TGTGCCACCGAGCCCAGGACAGGGAACACCGGGGAGCTGTTTTTT. This translates into CATEPRTGNTGELFF.

This chain joins TRBV9 and TRBJ2-7; 9 nucleotides agree with TRBD2. Germline CDR1 SGDLS, CDR2 YYNGEE. This CDR3 is built from 17 residues. V trimming: 0 bases; J trimming: 2 bases; junction bases outside the gene matches: 9. CDR3: CASSVDPIAGATYEQYF. The CDR3 DNA follows: TGTGCCAGCAGCGTAGATCCCATAGCGGGGGCCACCTACGAGCAGTACTTC. Variable domain in full (rest from reference TRBV9 and TRBJ2-7): DSGVTQTPKHLITATGQRVTLRCSPRSGDLSVYWYQQSLDQGLQFLIQYYNGEERAKGNILERFSAQQFPDLHSELNLSSLELGDSALYFCASSVDPIAGATYEQYFGPGTRLTVT.

The chain has TRBV7-6 and TRBJ2-3; no clear D gene. CDR3 length: 13 residues. Germline V gene sequence: CDR1 SGHVS, CDR2 FNYEAQ. V was clipped by 4 bases and J by 2 bases, with 7 bases between them. CDR3 coding DNA: TGTGCCAGCAGCTCCCTCCCCACAGATACGCAGTATTTT. Translation gives CASSSLPTDTQYF. The complete variable domain, with remaining parts taken from reference TRBV7-6 and TRBJ2-3, reads GAGVSQSPRYKVTKRGQDVALRCDPISGHVSLYWYRQALGQGPEFLTYFNYEAQQDKSGLPNDRFSAERPEGSISTLTIQRTEQRDSAMYRCASSSLPTDTQYFGPGTRLTVL.

The rearrangement joins TRBV9 to TRBJ2-1; 13 bases line up with TRBD2. CDR1 and CDR2 (germline): SGDLS, YYNGEE. With 4 bases clipped from V and 5 bases from J, the junction kept 9 bases outside the gene matches. The CDR3 consists of 17 residues. The CDR3 loop is CASSLRTSGGHDNEQFF. The CDR3 DNA follows: TGTGCCAGCAGCTTGCGGACTAGCGGGGGCCATGACAATGAGCAGTTCTTC.

The chain employs TRBV4-1 and TRBJ1-1; tentative D call: TRBD1 (5 bases). Trimming pared 0 bases from V and 1 base from J, leaving 15 bases between. The CDR3 is 17 residues long. Germline-derived CDR1 and CDR2 are MGHRA and YSYEKL. The CDR3 protein is CASSQDSPRTGNTEAFF. The CDR3 DNA follows: TGCGCCAGCAGCCAAGATTCCCCCAGAACAGGGAACACTGAAGCTTTCTTT.

This clone has a handful of counts. Within the sample, other DNA sequences also encode this same CDR3. The chain has TRBV5-1 and TRBJ1-1; D gene unclear. V lost 0 bases and J 0 bases, leaving 6 bases between the germline ends. The germline V gene encodes CDR1 SGHRS and CDR2 YFSETQ. The CDR3 is made up of 14 amino acids. Here the CDR3 DNA reads TGCGCCAGCAGCTTGGATGGCATGAACACTGAAGCTTTCTTT. This encodes CASSLDGMNTEAFF.

The V gene is TRBV19, the J gene TRBJ2-2, with D possibly matching TRBD2 (5 bases). Germline V gene lookup returns CDR1 LNHDA and CDR2 SQIVND (reference sequence). The CDR3 length is 16 residues. Trimming removed 6 bases from V and 1 base from J, with 15 bases in between. Written as DNA, the CDR3 is TGTGCCAGTAGCCCAGGCCTTGGAGGGAACACCGGGGAGCTGTTTTTT. Its translation: CASSPGLGGNTGELFF.

The CDR3 protein is CAQGLADTGELFF. CDR3 DNA sequence: TGTGCCCAAGGACTAGCGGACACCGGGGAGCTGTTTTTT. The V and J genes are TRBV30 and TRBJ2-2, with 10 bases aligning to TRBD2. The V and J ends lost 8 bases and 3 bases, in that order; junction bases with no gene match: 3. The length of the CDR3 is 13 residues. The germline CDR1 and CDR2 sequences are GTSNPN and SVGIG (reference sequence). The whole variable domain, remainder taken from reference TRBV30 and TRBJ2-2, is SQTIHQWPATLVQPVGSPLSLECTVEGTSNPNLYWYRQAAGRGLQLLFYSVGIGQISSEVPQNLSASRPQDRQFILSSKKLLLSDSGFYLCAQGLADTGELFFGEGSRLTVL.

The chain is built from TRBV6-1 and TRBJ1-5; a possible D gene is TRBD1 (6 bases). CDR3 length equals 15 residues. Trimming shortened V by 7 bases and J by 0 bases, and 13 bases separated the two germline ends. From germline, CDR1 is MNHNS and CDR2 SASEGT. The CDR3 is CASKTRGNSNQPQHF. CDR3 bases: TGTGCCAGCAAAACCAGGGGTAATAGCAATCAGCCCCAGCATTTT.

Notes on this clone: Additional DNA sequences in this sample encode the identical CDR3. The chain recombines TRBV7-8 with TRBJ1-1; weak D call: TRBD1 (6 bases). Germline CDR1 SGHVS, CDR2 FQNEAQ. This CDR3 has 13 amino acids. Trimming removed 5 bases from V and 3 bases from J, with 10 bases in between. Here the CDR3 DNA reads TGTGCCAGCAGCGAACAGGGTTACACTGAAGCTTTCTTT. It codes for CASSEQGYTEAFF.

J is TRBJ2-2 and V is TRBV5-1; 8 bases are shared with TRBD1. CDR1 is SGHRS, CDR2 YFSETQ, per germline. Trimming at V came to 4 bases and at J to 0 bases, leaving 5 bases not matched to a gene. The CDR3 sequence is 16 residues long. CDR3 coding DNA: TGCGCCAGCAGCGAACGGACAGGGACGAACACCGGGGAGCTGTTTTTT. Amino acids: CASSERTGTNTGELFF.

The chain has TRBV2 and TRBJ2-7; 10 nucleotides match TRBD2. The germline gives CDR1 SNHLY, CDR2 FYNNEI. V lost 4 bases, J lost 2 bases, and 8 bases stayed unmatched. CDR3 length equals 16 residues. CDR3 DNA sequence: TGTGCCAGCAGTGTATCCCCCGGGACTAGCGCCTACGAGCAGTACTTC. Protein product: CASSVSPGTSAYEQYF.

The chain joins TRBV6-7 to TRBJ2-5, with TRBD1 matching over 9 bases. TRBV6-7 is an open reading frame whose function is uncertain. This CDR3 spans 17 amino acids. Germline trimming cut 6 bases from V and 5 bases from J; bases unmatched to any gene: 16. The CDR3 nucleotides read TGTGCCAGCAGCCAAATACTGGACAGGGGAGGTCCCGAGACCCAGTACTTC. Translation: CASSQILDRGGPETQYF.

The chain recombines TRBV5-1 with TRBJ1-2; D gene ambiguous. V was pared by 4 bases and J by 5 bases, with 12 bases between. Germline CDR1 SGHRS, CDR2 YFSETQ. The CDR3 has 13 amino acids. The CDR3 DNA sequence: TGCGCCAGCAGCCCGGAGGGAATTTATGGCTACACCTTC. Its protein is CASSPEGIYGYTF.

V and J are TRBV5-1 and TRBJ1-1, with 11 bases aligning to TRBD1. Trimming removed 4 bases from V and 1 base from J; junction bases left unmatched: 6. This CDR3 region has 16 residues. Per germline, CDR1 SGHRS and CDR2 YFSETQ. CDR3 in amino acids: CASSPGTGGKNTEAFF. DNA for the CDR3: TGCGCCAGCAGCCCGGGGACAGGGGGAAAGAACACTGAAGCTTTCTTT.

In this sample, this clone turned up a few times. J is TRBJ2-2 and V is TRBV7-6; TRBD1 agrees at 7 bases. Trimming took 6 bases from V and 6 from J; bases not matched to a gene: 16. Germline CDR1 reads SGHVS; CDR2 reads FNYEAQ. The CDR3 runs to 17 residues. The CDR3 here is CASSRKRGAGGAGELFF. CDR3 coding DNA: TGTGCCAGCAGTCGGAAAAGAGGCGCAGGGGGTGCCGGGGAGCTGTTTTTT.

The chain carries TRBV10-1 and TRBJ2-3, with TRBD2 matching 11 bases. CDR3 size: 16 residues. CDR1 WNHNN and CDR2 SYGVQD come from the germline V gene (reference sequence). With 3 bases clipped from V and 2 bases from J, the junction kept 4 bases outside the gene matches. CDR3 coding DNA: TGCGCCAGCAGTGAATTAGCGGGAGGGTTCACAGATACGCAGTATTTT. It codes for CASSELAGGFTDTQYF.

J is TRBJ2-1 and V is TRBV11-1, with 9 nucleotides matching TRBD1. Germline V gives CDR1 SGHAT, CDR2 FQDESV (reference sequence). This CDR3 region has 13 residues. Trimming cost V 8 bases and J 5 bases; bases outside gene matches: 4. The CDR3 DNA is TGTGCCAGCGGACAGGGGCGGAACAATGAGCAGTTCTTC. As protein: CASGQGRNNEQFF.

The CDR3 is CASSIDLETLEETQYF. In DNA form, the CDR3 reads TGTGCCAGTAGTATAGATCTCGAGACACTAGAAGAGACCCAGTACTTC. This sequence joins TRBV19 and TRBJ2-5; TRBD2 might be the D (5 bases). Germline V gene sequence: CDR1 LNHDA, CDR2 SQIVND (reference sequence). The CDR3 has 16 residues. The germline V and J ends were trimmed by 0 bases and 3 bases, with 14 bases remaining between them.

The rearrangement links TRBV4-2 to TRBJ2-1, with 7 bases lining up with TRBD2. V trimming: 3 bases; J trimming: 3 bases; junction bases outside the gene matches: 2. This CDR3 is built from 14 residues. Germline V lookup: CDR1 LGHNA, CDR2 YNFKEQ. CDR3 amino acids: CASSHASGYNEQFF. DNA of the CDR3: TGTGCCAGCAGCCACGCTAGCGGCTACAATGAGCAGTTCTTC.

V usage is TRBV29-1 and J usage is TRBJ2-3; 9 nucleotides align to TRBD1. V shed 5 bases and J 2 bases; nucleotides not matched to a gene: 8. The germline V gene encodes CDR1 SQVTM and CDR2 ANQGSEA. There are 15 residues in the CDR3. The CDR3 reads CSVRGDREFTDTQYF. The CDR3, as DNA: TGCAGCGTTCGTGGGGACAGGGAATTCACAGATACGCAGTATTTT.

The chain carries TRBV10-2 and TRBJ2-1, with TRBD1 as a possible D gene (6 bases). The CDR3 is 15 residues long. Germline CDR1 WSHSY, CDR2 SAAADI. Trimming removed 0 bases at V and 5 bases at J, with 11 bases between. DNA of the CDR3: TGCGCCAGCAGTGAGTCGAGGGGGTTCCACAATGAGCAGTTCTTC. It specifies CASSESRGFHNEQFF.

The rearrangement links TRBV19 to TRBJ1-2, with a weak D call TRBD1 (5 bases). Deletions cut 3 bases from V and 1 base from J, with 18 bases between. CDR1 and CDR2 (germline): LNHDA, SQIVND (reference sequence). The CDR3 is 17 amino acids. The CDR3 here is CASSISRDGVHNYGYTF. The DNA of the CDR3 is TGTGCCAGTAGTATTTCGCGGGACGGAGTCCATAACTATGGCTACACCTTC.